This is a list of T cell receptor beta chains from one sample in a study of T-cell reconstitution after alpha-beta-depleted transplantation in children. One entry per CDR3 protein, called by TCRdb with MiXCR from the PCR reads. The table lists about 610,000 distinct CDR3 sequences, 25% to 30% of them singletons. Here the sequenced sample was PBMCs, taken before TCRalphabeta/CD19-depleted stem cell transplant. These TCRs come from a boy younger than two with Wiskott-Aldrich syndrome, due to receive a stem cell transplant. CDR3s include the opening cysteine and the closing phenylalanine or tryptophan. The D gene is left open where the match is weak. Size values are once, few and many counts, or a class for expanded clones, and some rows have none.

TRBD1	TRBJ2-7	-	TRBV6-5	CASSYLRTGGSYEQYF	TGTGCCAGCAGTTACTTAAGGACAGGGGGTAGCTACGAGCAGTACTTC
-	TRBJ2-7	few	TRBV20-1	CSASPSAAWGEQYF	TGCAGTGCTAGCCCCTCGGCGGCCTGGGGCGAGCAGTACTTC
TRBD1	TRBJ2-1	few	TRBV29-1	CSALLGQVVGNEQFF	TGCAGCGCCCTATTAGGACAGGTAGTAGGAAATGAGCAGTTCTTC
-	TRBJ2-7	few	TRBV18	CASSPVRSTYEQYF	TGTGCCAGCTCACCCGTTCGGAGTACCTACGAGCAGTACTTC
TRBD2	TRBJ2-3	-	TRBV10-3	CAISDGGRRMTDTQYF	TGTGCCATCAGTGACGGCGGGAGGAGGATGACAGATACGCAGTATTTT
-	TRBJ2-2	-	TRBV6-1	CASSEWAATGELFF	TGTGCCAGCAGTGAATGGGCCGCAACCGGGGAGCTGTTTTTT
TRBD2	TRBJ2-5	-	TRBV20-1	CSASEETSGYQETQYF	TGCAGTGCTAGCGAAGAGACTAGCGGGTACCAAGAGACCCAGTACTTC
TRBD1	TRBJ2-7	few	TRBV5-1	CASSLGDRISEQYF	TGCGCCAGCAGCTTGGGGGACAGGATCAGCGAGCAGTACTTC
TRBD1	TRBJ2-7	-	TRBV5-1	CASSAGTGESYEQYF	TGCGCCAGCAGCGCCGGGACAGGGGAGTCCTACGAGCAGTACTTC
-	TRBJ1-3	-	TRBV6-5	CASSYDRSAAGNTIYF	TGTGCCAGCAGTTACGACCGGTCGGCGGCTGGAAACACCATATATTTT
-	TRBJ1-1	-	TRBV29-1	CSVGGRLPATKGNTEAFF	TGCAGCGTTGGGGGGCGCCTTCCGGCGACAAAAGGTAACACTGAAGCTTTCTTT
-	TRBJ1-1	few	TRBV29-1	CSVGRGDTEAFF	TGCAGCGTTGGCCGGGGTGACACTGAAGCTTTCTTT
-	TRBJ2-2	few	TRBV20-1	CSASVRNTGELFF	TGCAGTGCTAGTGTCAGGAACACCGGGGAGCTGTTTTTT
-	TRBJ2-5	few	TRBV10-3	CAIRTTSLETQYF	TGTGCCATCAGGACGACTAGTCTGGAGACCCAGTACTTC
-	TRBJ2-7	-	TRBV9	CASSVGLASDEQYF	TGTGCCAGCAGCGTAGGGCTAGCGTCGGACGAGCAGTACTTC
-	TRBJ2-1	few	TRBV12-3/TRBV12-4	CASTTSRWENHNEQFF	TGTGCCAGCACCACCTCGAGGTGGGAGAACCACAATGAGCAGTTCTTC
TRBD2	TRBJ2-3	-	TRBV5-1	CASSLKPAGATDTQYF	TGCGCCAGCAGCTTGAAACCAGCGGGAGCCACAGATACGCAGTATTTT
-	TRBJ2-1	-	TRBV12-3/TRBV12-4	CASASVRTAYNEQFF	TGTGCCAGCGCATCCGTGCGGACAGCGTACAATGAGCAGTTCTTC
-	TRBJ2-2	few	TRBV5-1	CASSYIGLTGELFF	TGCGCCAGCAGCTACATCGGACTCACCGGGGAGCTGTTTTTT
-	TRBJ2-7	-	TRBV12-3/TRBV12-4	CASSLRQELYEQYF	TGTGCCAGCAGTTTAAGACAGGAGCTATACGAGCAGTACTTC
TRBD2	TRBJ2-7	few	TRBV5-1	CASSIPGLASYEQYF	TGCGCCAGCAGTATCCCGGGACTAGCCTCCTACGAGCAGTACTTC
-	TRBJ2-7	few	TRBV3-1	CASSQESVRFVGQYF	TGTGCCAGCAGCCAAGAATCCGTACGGTTCGTGGGGCAGTACTTC
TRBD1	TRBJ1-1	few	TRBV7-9	CASSLQGVIPEAFF	TGTGCCAGCAGTCTACAGGGGGTTATCCCTGAAGCTTTCTTT
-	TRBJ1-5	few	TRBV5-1	CASSSDRSNQPQHF	TGCGCCAGCAGCTCGGACCGTAGCAATCAGCCCCAGCATTTT
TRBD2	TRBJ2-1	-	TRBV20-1	CSARYTSGPYNEQFF	TGCAGTGCTAGATACACTAGCGGACCCTACAATGAGCAGTTCTTC
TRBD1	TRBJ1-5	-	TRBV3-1	CASSQDRDRGNQPQHF	TGTGCCAGCAGCCAAGATAGGGACAGGGGCAATCAGCCCCAGCATTTT